These 5 T cell receptor beta chains share one sample of origin, sequenced in a study of T cell repertoires in cytomegalovirus infection (dated by TCRdb to the late 2010s). The instrument given in TCRdb is Illumina HiSeq 1500. The public reads were run again by TCRdb, first through fastp at Q25 and then through MiXCR, and only productive beta chains were kept. Rows are combined by CDR3 protein, so each entry shows the most common genes and DNA. Counted in this sample were roughly 250,000 distinct CDR3 sequences; 20% to 25% of them appeared once. About 18% of the sample lies in the top ten. The material sequenced was CD8+ T cells from PBMCs. These receptors were obtained from a human donor in good health (CMV status not recorded). Some clones in this sample may be carry-over from other donors' samples.

The chain joins TRBV7-9 to TRBJ2-7; D remains unclear. Germline CDR1 and CDR2: SEHNR and FQNEAQ (reference sequence). CDR3 size: 12 residues. Trimming left V 3 bases short and J 3 bases short, with 6 bases between. CDR3 DNA: TGTGCCAGCAGCTTGAGCCACTACGAGCAGTACTTC. This codes for CASSLSHYEQYF.

This clonotype was picked up a small number of times. This chain uses TRBV9 with TRBJ2-3, with a weak D call TRBD2 (7 bases). CDR1 is SGDLS, CDR2 YYNGEE, per germline. There are 16 residues in the CDR3. V dropped 0 bases and J dropped 1 base, with 12 bases sitting between them. CDR3: CASSVGTGGRTDTQYF. CDR3 DNA sequence: TGTGCCAGCAGCGTAGGAACGGGGGGCCGCACAGATACGCAGTATTTT.

This clonotype was recorded many times. The chain recombines TRBV7-6 with TRBJ2-1; D assignment may be TRBD1 or TRBD2 (7 bases each). V shed 3 bases and J shed 5 bases, with 14 bases lying between them. The CDR3 is 15 amino acids. Germline CDR1 is SGHVS and CDR2 is FNYEAQ. CDR3 nucleotide sequence: TGTGCCAGCAGCTTCTCAGGGGGGGGGGACAATGAGCAGTTCTTC. Its translation: CASSFSGGGDNEQFF.

This clonotype was detected a few times. The chain recombines TRBV6-6 with TRBJ2-5; 12 nucleotides match TRBD2. V was pared by 4 bases and J by 2 bases, with 8 bases of the junction left unmatched. Germline CDR1 MNHNY, CDR2 SVGAGI (reference sequence). This CDR3 is built from 17 residues. CDR3 amino acids: CASSSDWTSGTQETQYF. Written as DNA, the CDR3 is TGTGCCAGCAGTTCTGACTGGACTAGCGGGACACAAGAGACCCAGTACTTC.

This rearrangement joins TRBV18 to TRBJ2-1; TRBD1 aligns across 11 bases. This CDR3 comprises 16 residues. The germline V gene encodes CDR1 KGHSH and CDR2 LQKENI. V lost 7 bases to trimming and J lost 3 bases; unmatched junction nucleotides: 8. CDR3: CASWRGQGAFYNEQFF. The CDR3 DNA sequence: TGTGCCAGCTGGAGAGGACAGGGGGCTTTCTACAATGAGCAGTTCTTC. The entire variable domain, with the rest obtained from reference TRBV18 and TRBJ2-1, is as follows: NAGVMQNPRHLVRRRGQEARLRCSPMKGHSHVYWYRQLPEEGLKFMVYLQKENIIDESGMPKERFSAEFPKEGPSILRIQQVVRGDSAAYFCASWRGQGAFYNEQFFGPGTRLTVL.